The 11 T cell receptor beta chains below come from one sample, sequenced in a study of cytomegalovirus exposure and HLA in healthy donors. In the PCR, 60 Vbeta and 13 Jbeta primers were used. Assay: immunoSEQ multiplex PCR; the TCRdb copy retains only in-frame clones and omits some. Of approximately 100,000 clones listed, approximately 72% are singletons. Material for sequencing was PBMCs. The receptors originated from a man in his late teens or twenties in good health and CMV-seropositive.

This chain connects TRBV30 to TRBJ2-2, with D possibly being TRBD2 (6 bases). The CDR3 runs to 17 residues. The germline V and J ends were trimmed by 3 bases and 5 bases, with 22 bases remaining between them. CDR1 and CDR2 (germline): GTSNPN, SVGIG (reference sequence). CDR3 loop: CAWRPDGGLRATGELFF. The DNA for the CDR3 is TGTGCCTGGAGACCCGACGGGGGACTCAGGGCGACCGGGGAGCTGTTTTTT.

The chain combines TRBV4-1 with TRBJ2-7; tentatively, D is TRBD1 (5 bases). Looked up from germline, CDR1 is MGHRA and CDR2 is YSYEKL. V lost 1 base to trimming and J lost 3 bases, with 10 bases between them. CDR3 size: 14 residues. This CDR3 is CASSQGQIFYEQYF. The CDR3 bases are TGCGCCAGCAGCCAAGGACAGATTTTCTACGAGCAGTACTTC.

In DNA form, the CDR3 reads TGTGCCAGCAGCCCGCACCCGGGGGGGACAGACTATAATTCACCCCTCCACTTT. This encodes CASSPHPGGTDYNSPLHF. The chain is built from TRBV4-2 and TRBJ1-6; 7 positions agree with TRBD1. The germline gives CDR1 LGHNA, CDR2 YNFKEQ. After removal of 4 bases from V and 3 bases from J, the junction contained 12 bases not matched to a gene. The CDR3 loop spans 18 amino acids.

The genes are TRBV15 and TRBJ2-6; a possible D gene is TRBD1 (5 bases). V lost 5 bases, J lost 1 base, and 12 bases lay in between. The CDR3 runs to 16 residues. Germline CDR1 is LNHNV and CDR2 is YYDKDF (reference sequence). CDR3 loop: CATSGQGLSGANVLTF. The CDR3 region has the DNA TGTGCCACCAGCGGACAAGGGCTATCTGGGGCCAACGTCCTGACTTTC.

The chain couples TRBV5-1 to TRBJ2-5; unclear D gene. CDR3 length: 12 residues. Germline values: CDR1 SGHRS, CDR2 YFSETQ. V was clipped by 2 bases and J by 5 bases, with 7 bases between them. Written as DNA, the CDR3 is TGCGCCAGCAGCTTACCTGAGGAGACCCAGTACTTC. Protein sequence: CASSLPEETQYF.

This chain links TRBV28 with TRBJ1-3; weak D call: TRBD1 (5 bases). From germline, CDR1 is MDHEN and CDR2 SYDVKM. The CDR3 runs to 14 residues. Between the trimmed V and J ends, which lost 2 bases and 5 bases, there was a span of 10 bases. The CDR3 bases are TGTGCCAGCAGTTTAAGGGGAATTAGAAACACCATATATTTT. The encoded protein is CASSLRGIRNTIYF. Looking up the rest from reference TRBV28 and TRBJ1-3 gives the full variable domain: DVKVTQSSRYLVKRTGEKVFLECVQDMDHENMFWYRQDPGLGLRLIYFSYDVKMKEKGDIPEGYSVSREKKERFSLILESASTNQTSMYLCASSLRGIRNTIYFGEGSWLTVV.

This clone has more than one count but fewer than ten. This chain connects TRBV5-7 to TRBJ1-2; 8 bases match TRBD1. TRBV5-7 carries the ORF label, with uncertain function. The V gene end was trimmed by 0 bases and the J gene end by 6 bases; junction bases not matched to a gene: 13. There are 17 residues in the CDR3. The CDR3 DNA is TGTGCCAGCAGCTTGGAAGGTGGGGGTACAGGGGGGAATGGCTACACCTTC. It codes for CASSLEGGGTGGNGYTF.

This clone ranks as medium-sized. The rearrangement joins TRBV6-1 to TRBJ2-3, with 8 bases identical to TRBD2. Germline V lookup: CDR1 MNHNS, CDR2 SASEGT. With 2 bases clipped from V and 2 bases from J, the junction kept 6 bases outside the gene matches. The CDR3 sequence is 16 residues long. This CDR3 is CASSEIVSGNTDTQYF. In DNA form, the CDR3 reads TGTGCCAGCAGTGAAATCGTTAGCGGGAACACAGATACGCAGTATTTT.

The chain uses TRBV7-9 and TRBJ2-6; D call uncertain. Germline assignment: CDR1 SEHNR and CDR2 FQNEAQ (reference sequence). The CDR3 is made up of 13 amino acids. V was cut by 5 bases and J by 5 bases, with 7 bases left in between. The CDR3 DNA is TGTGCCAGCAGCCCCGACTGGGCCAACGTCCTGACTTTC. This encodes CASSPDWANVLTF.

The CDR3 DNA reads TGTGCCAGCAGCTCGTATACTAACACGAACACCGGGGAGCTGTTTTTT. Translating gives CASSSYTNTNTGELFF. The chain uses TRBV7-9 and TRBJ2-2; D is uncertain. V lost 4 bases and J lost 0, with 12 bases in between. The CDR3 contains 16 residues. Looked up from germline, CDR1 is SEHNR and CDR2 is FQNEAQ (reference sequence).

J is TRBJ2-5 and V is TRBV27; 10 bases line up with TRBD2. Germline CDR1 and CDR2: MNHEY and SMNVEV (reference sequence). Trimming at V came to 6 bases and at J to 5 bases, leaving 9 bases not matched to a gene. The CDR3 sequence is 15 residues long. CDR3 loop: CASSFVAGGGETQYF. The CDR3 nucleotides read TGTGCCAGCAGCTTCGTAGCGGGGGGAGGGGAGACCCAGTACTTC.